The clone carrying this TCR beta chain was seen many times. Its antigen is unknown. Construction of TCR beta libraries relied on iRepertoire HTBI primers and on Arm-PCR targeting CDR3 regions. TCRdb used MiXCR to reprocess the multiplex PCR reads, holding one entry per CDR3 protein. The sample includes approximately 360,000 distinct CDR3 sequences, about 12% of them seen just once. Trimming at V came to 5 bases and at J to 6 bases, leaving 3 bases not matched to a gene. The CDR3 is 13 residues long. CDR1 and CDR2 (germline): SGHTA, FQGNSA. The source of the sample is a study of regulatory T cells in long-lasting Graves disease. Study observations and caveats: Limited sample numbers may have lowered accuracy.

Stated time point: newly diagnosed GD, antithyroid drugs for less than 3 months. From PBMCs, RNA was extracted and then used to make the TCR library. These records were also assigned to another study, of T cells in Graves' hyperthyroidism and ophthalmopathy. This second study says: Peripheral blood also featured most of the thyroid clonotypes expanded above 0.001.

The specimen was peripheral blood mononuclear cells (PBMCs), collected at new diagnosis, from a patient treated with antithyroid drugs. The chain employs TRBV7-2 and TRBJ2-3, with 9 bases matching TRBD1. The clonotype originates from a woman younger than 35 with Graves disease. Here the CDR3 reads CASSGDREDTQYF. Written as DNA, the CDR3 is TGTGCCAGCAGCGGGGACAGGGAGGATACGCAGTATTTT. The full variable domain, rest sourced from reference TRBV7-2 and TRBJ2-3, is GAGVSQSPSNKVTEKGKDVELRCDPISGHTALYWYRQSLGQGLEFLIYFQGNSAPDKSGLPSDRFSAERTGGSVSTLTIQRTQQEDSAVYLCASSGDREDTQYFGPGTRLTVL.